A selection of T cell receptor beta chains follows, all from one sample in a study of shared clonotypes between healthy human individuals. Produced via immunoSEQ multiplex PCR; TCRdb's table is partial and in-frame only. Here the sample spans 750,000 to 1,000,000 clones, around 93% being singletons. The source material was naive CD8+ T cells sorted from blood. The receptor set was obtained from a man younger than 45 in good health. CDR3s include the opening cysteine and the closing phenylalanine or tryptophan. The order of the fields is clone size, V gene, D gene, J gene, CDR3 DNA, CDR3 protein. The D gene is left open where the match is weak. The size entry is marked missing in some rows and otherwise reads once, few, many or a size class.

clone_size: -
v_call: TRBV11-2
d_call: TRBD1
j_call: TRBJ2-7
cdr3_nt: TGTGCCAGCAGCTTCCAGGGGGCGACCTACGAGCAGTACTTC
cdr3_aa: CASSFQGATYEQYF

clone_size: -
v_call: TRBV19
d_call: -
j_call: TRBJ2-1
cdr3_nt: TGTGCCAGTAGCTACGGGAGTCCAGATGAGCAGTTCTTC
cdr3_aa: CASSYGSPDEQFF

clone_size: -
v_call: TRBV7-9
d_call: -
j_call: TRBJ2-1
cdr3_nt: TGTGCCAGCAGCTCGGCTCGAGTGATCTACAATGAGCAGTTCTTC
cdr3_aa: CASSSARVIYNEQFF

clone_size: -
v_call: TRBV28
d_call: TRBD2
j_call: TRBJ2-1
cdr3_nt: TGTGCAAGCAGTTTCTTAGCGGGAGTGGGGAATGAGCAGTTCTTC
cdr3_aa: CASSFLAGVGNEQFF

clone_size: -
v_call: TRBV7-9
d_call: -
j_call: TRBJ1-1
cdr3_nt: TGTGCCAGCAGCGCGGGGGCTCCCGGCGCTTTCTTT
cdr3_aa: CASSAGAPGAFF

clone_size: -
v_call: TRBV5-1
d_call: -
j_call: TRBJ1-2
cdr3_nt: TGCGCCAGCAGCTTGGATGCAATAGGCGGCTACACCTTC
cdr3_aa: CASSLDAIGGYTF

clone_size: -
v_call: TRBV11-2
d_call: -
j_call: TRBJ2-1
cdr3_nt: TGTGCCAGCAGCTTACCGGTGAGCTCCTACAATGAGCAGTTCTTC
cdr3_aa: CASSLPVSSYNEQFF

clone_size: -
v_call: TRBV5-4
d_call: -
j_call: TRBJ2-7
cdr3_nt: TGTGCCAGCAGTTTTTCTGGATTGGACGAGCAGTACTTC
cdr3_aa: CASSFSGLDEQYF

clone_size: -
v_call: TRBV6-5
d_call: TRBD2
j_call: TRBJ2-7
cdr3_nt: TGTGCCAGCAGTTACGGTGGTAGCGGGACCTACGAGCAGTACTTC
cdr3_aa: CASSYGGSGTYEQYF

clone_size: -
v_call: TRBV4-3
d_call: TRBD1
j_call: TRBJ2-3
cdr3_nt: TGCGCCAGCAGCCATCAGCCGACAGGGGACTTCCCAGATACGCAGTATTTT
cdr3_aa: CASSHQPTGDFPDTQYF

clone_size: -
v_call: TRBV6-5
d_call: -
j_call: TRBJ1-3
cdr3_nt: TGTGCCAGCAGTCTAGGGGTCCCTGGAAACACCATATATTTT
cdr3_aa: CASSLGVPGNTIYF

clone_size: -
v_call: TRBV14
d_call: -
j_call: TRBJ2-7
cdr3_nt: TGTGCCAGCAGCCAACTCTCCGGAAGCTACGAGCAGTACTTC
cdr3_aa: CASSQLSGSYEQYF

clone_size: -
v_call: TRBV4-1
d_call: -
j_call: TRBJ1-1
cdr3_nt: TGCGCCAGCAGCCGACAGGAGAACACTGAAGCTTTCTTT
cdr3_aa: CASSRQENTEAFF

clone_size: -
v_call: TRBV2
d_call: -
j_call: TRBJ2-7
cdr3_nt: TGTGCCAGCACCCCTTGGATGAATTCCAGCTCCTACGAGCAGTACTTC
cdr3_aa: CASTPWMNSSSYEQYF

clone_size: once
v_call: TRBV4-1
d_call: -
j_call: TRBJ2-4
cdr3_nt: TGCGCCAGCAGCCGACAGACAGGAAACAAAAACATTCAGTACTTC
cdr3_aa: CASSRQTGNKNIQYF

clone_size: -
v_call: TRBV15
d_call: -
j_call: TRBJ2-7
cdr3_nt: TGTGCCACCAGCAGAGTCCCGGGAGCGGGCGAGCAGTACTTC
cdr3_aa: CATSRVPGAGEQYF

clone_size: -
v_call: TRBV9
d_call: TRBD1
j_call: TRBJ2-1
cdr3_nt: TGTGCCAGCAGCGCACCGGGACAGGGGCAGCAGGGAGATAATGAGCAGTTCTTC
cdr3_aa: CASSAPGQGQQGDNEQFF

clone_size: -
v_call: TRBV7-9
d_call: -
j_call: TRBJ1-3
cdr3_nt: TGTGCCAGCAGCTTAGCGAGGTTCTCCTTACGAAACACCATATATTTT
cdr3_aa: CASSLARFSLRNTIYF

clone_size: -
v_call: TRBV5-1
d_call: TRBD1
j_call: TRBJ1-1
cdr3_nt: TGCGCCAGCAGCAGGGGACAGGGGAAGACTGAAGCTTTCTTT
cdr3_aa: CASSRGQGKTEAFF

clone_size: -
v_call: TRBV4-1
d_call: -
j_call: TRBJ1-1
cdr3_nt: TGCGCCAGCAGCTACTTATCGACCCTGAACACTGAAGCTTTCTTT
cdr3_aa: CASSYLSTLNTEAFF

clone_size: -
v_call: TRBV6-1
d_call: -
j_call: TRBJ2-1
cdr3_nt: TGTGCCAGCAGCCTCCGGGATTACTACAATGAGCAGTTCTTC
cdr3_aa: CASSLRDYYNEQFF

clone_size: -
v_call: TRBV15
d_call: -
j_call: TRBJ1-5
cdr3_nt: TGTGCCACCTCTCGGGGCAATCAGCCCCAGCATTTT
cdr3_aa: CATSRGNQPQHF

clone_size: -
v_call: TRBV15
d_call: -
j_call: TRBJ1-1
cdr3_nt: TGTGCCACCAGCCTGTCGCGCGGTAACACTGAAGCTTTCTTT
cdr3_aa: CATSLSRGNTEAFF

clone_size: few
v_call: TRBV19
d_call: TRBD1
j_call: TRBJ2-1
cdr3_nt: TGTGCCAGTAGTATTTCACGGACAGGGGGGAATGAGCAGTTCTTC
cdr3_aa: CASSISRTGGNEQFF

clone_size: -
v_call: TRBV2
d_call: TRBD2
j_call: TRBJ2-1
cdr3_nt: TGTGCAAGACAGTTGAGCGGGAGCAGCGATGAGCAGTTCTTC
cdr3_aa: CARQLSGSSDEQFF

clone_size: -
v_call: TRBV2
d_call: -
j_call: TRBJ1-5
cdr3_nt: TGTGCCAGCAGGTTTGGCAATCAGCCCCAGCATTTT
cdr3_aa: CASRFGNQPQHF

clone_size: -
v_call: TRBV19
d_call: -
j_call: TRBJ2-3
cdr3_nt: TGTGCCAGTAGTATAGGCACAGATACGCAGTATTTT
cdr3_aa: CASSIGTDTQYF

clone_size: once
v_call: TRBV7-2
d_call: TRBD1
j_call: TRBJ2-3
cdr3_nt: TGTGCCAGCAGCGTGCCGGGACAGGCCACAGATACGCAGTATTTT
cdr3_aa: CASSVPGQATDTQYF

clone_size: -
v_call: TRBV7-3
d_call: -
j_call: TRBJ1-1
cdr3_nt: TGTGCCAGCAGCATGCAGGGAGGCACTGAAGCTTTCTTT
cdr3_aa: CASSMQGGTEAFF

clone_size: -
v_call: TRBV6-1
d_call: -
j_call: TRBJ2-5
cdr3_nt: TGTGCCAGCAGTGAAGGGCGGACAGCTCAAGAGACCCAGTACTTC
cdr3_aa: CASSEGRTAQETQYF

clone_size: -
v_call: TRBV27
d_call: TRBD2
j_call: TRBJ2-1
cdr3_nt: TGTGCCAGTCAGCCGGGACTAGCGGGAGGGGAGCAGTTCTTC
cdr3_aa: CASQPGLAGGEQFF

clone_size: -
v_call: TRBV2
d_call: -
j_call: TRBJ2-1
cdr3_nt: TGTGCCAGCAGTGAAATTTCGGGGGAAAGGAGTGAGCAGTTCTTC
cdr3_aa: CASSEISGERSEQFF

clone_size: -
v_call: TRBV11-2
d_call: TRBD2
j_call: TRBJ2-1
cdr3_nt: TGTGCCAGCAGTCCTAGCGGGAGGGCCTACAATGAGCAGTTCTTC
cdr3_aa: CASSPSGRAYNEQFF

clone_size: -
v_call: TRBV10-3
d_call: TRBD1
j_call: TRBJ1-1
cdr3_nt: TGTGCCATCACAGGGGGGGATATGAACACTGAAGCTTTCTTT
cdr3_aa: CAITGGDMNTEAFF

clone_size: -
v_call: TRBV6-1
d_call: TRBD2
j_call: TRBJ2-1
cdr3_nt: TGTGCCAGCAGTGAAACCCTACTAGCGGGAGAAGTACATGAGCAGTTCTTC
cdr3_aa: CASSETLLAGEVHEQFF

clone_size: -
v_call: TRBV7-9
d_call: -
j_call: TRBJ2-5
cdr3_nt: TGTGCCAGCAGCCCGCCCGGGGGGCAGGGACGGGGCAATCAAGAGACCCAGTACTTC
cdr3_aa: CASSPPGGQGRGNQETQYF

clone_size: -
v_call: TRBV12-2
d_call: -
j_call: TRBJ2-7
cdr3_nt: TGTGCAAAACCAGGACAGGGGAACCACGAGCAGTACTTC
cdr3_aa: CAKPGQGNHEQYF

clone_size: -
v_call: TRBV28
d_call: -
j_call: TRBJ2-5
cdr3_nt: TGTGCCAGCAGCCTTAACGTCGGGATACGGTGGGAGACCCAGTACTTC
cdr3_aa: CASSLNVGIRWETQYF

clone_size: -
v_call: TRBV7-9
d_call: TRBD1
j_call: TRBJ2-1
cdr3_nt: TGTGCCAGCAGCTTGTGGCAGGGGGCTAACAATGAGCAGTTCTTC
cdr3_aa: CASSLWQGANNEQFF

clone_size: -
v_call: TRBV27
d_call: -
j_call: TRBJ2-7
cdr3_nt: TGTGCCAGCAGTTTAAGCAGGGTAAACGACGAGCAGTACTTC
cdr3_aa: CASSLSRVNDEQYF

clone_size: -
v_call: TRBV27
d_call: -
j_call: TRBJ2-2
cdr3_nt: TGTGCCAGCGGCTCCTTCACAGGGAGTATCGGGGAGCTGTTTTTT
cdr3_aa: CASGSFTGSIGELFF

clone_size: -
v_call: TRBV7-2
d_call: TRBD1
j_call: TRBJ1-2
cdr3_nt: TGTGCCAGCAGCTTAGCCGGGACAGGGGGCCCTTTAGGTTATGGCTACACCTTC
cdr3_aa: CASSLAGTGGPLGYGYTF

clone_size: once
v_call: TRBV4-1
d_call: -
j_call: TRBJ2-7
cdr3_nt: TGCGCCAGCAGCCCCCGACAGGACATCTCATCCCGCGAGCAGTACTTC
cdr3_aa: CASSPRQDISSREQYF

clone_size: -
v_call: TRBV10-1
d_call: TRBD2
j_call: TRBJ2-7
cdr3_nt: TGCGCCAGCAGTGACCCAACGGGAGGGATCTACGAGCAGTACTTC
cdr3_aa: CASSDPTGGIYEQYF

clone_size: -
v_call: TRBV27
d_call: -
j_call: TRBJ2-3
cdr3_nt: TGTGCCAGCACCCCAATAAGAACAGAAAGCACAGATACGCAGTATTTT
cdr3_aa: CASTPIRTESTDTQYF